This note documents a single T cell receptor beta chain sequence. Antigen: not known. This sample is drawn from a study of shared clonotypes between healthy human individuals. Overall study results and limits: Large sequencing depth failed to make sorted-subset sequencing complete, rarefaction showed. Four donors held 5% to 5.5% of naive CD4 clonotypes in common.

Germline CDR1 and CDR2: MDHEN and SYDVKM. The V and J ends lost 6 bases and 0 bases respectively, with 11 bases between them. The CDR3 sequence is 14 residues long. Each PCR replicate from the sorted subsets contained roughly 210 ng DNA, which is 25,000 to 30,000 T cell genomes. Methods used by the authors: Quality scores were absent from the junction-only immunoSEQ sequences, so filtering differed. Assay: immunoSEQ multiplex PCR; the TCRdb copy retains only in-frame clones and omits some. V and J calls and clone size are copied from that table; D and trimming were computed from the DNA. This repertoire shows 150,000 to 200,000 clones, approximately 61% found once; its top ten account for about 10%.

The clonotype comes from a man younger than 45 in good health. Sequenced sample: memory CD4+ T cells sorted from blood. Specified subset: CD45RA-negative fraction. The chain carries TRBV28 and TRBJ1-2; D not resolved. The CDR3 DNA sequence: TGTGCCAGCAGACGGGAGTTCTCTAACTATGGCTACACCTTC. The encoded protein is CASRREFSNYGYTF.